This entry is about one TCR beta chain. Antigen specificity is unknown. Sequencing used immunoSEQ multiplex PCR; TCRdb keeps in-frame clones, though not all of them. The data contain about 140,000 clones, around four fifths of them seen just once; the ten biggest clones take up approximately 22%. Germline V gene data show CDR1 as GTSNPN and CDR2 as SVGIG (reference sequence). Trimming pared 6 bases from V and 2 bases from J, leaving 26 bases between. The CDR3 has 18 residues. Time point in this sample: baseline pretreatment blood. Treatment in this sample: 15 Gy SBRT to primary tumor, nephrectomy 4 weeks later. Serial blood draws occurred at baseline and 2 and 4 weeks post-SBRT. The patient's renal cell carcinoma had clear cell pathology. These data belong to a study of radiation and T cells in renal cell carcinoma. Study-wide results and caveats: From baseline, blood top tumor clonotypes peaked at 2 weeks post-radiation.

This chain links TRBV30 with TRBJ1-5, with D possibly matching TRBD1 (5 bases). The sample consisted of blood, taken from a patient whose treatment included radiotherapy and nephrectomy. This receptor was identified in a woman aged 50 to 60 with renal cell carcinoma. CDR3 sequence reads: CACSSPGLKKWGNQPQHF. CDR3 sequence (DNA): TGTGCCTGTTCTTCCCCGGGACTCAAAAAGTGGGGCAATCAGCCCCAGCATTTT.